This T cell receptor beta chain comes out of a study of beta chain features in type 1 diabetes. This clone was picked up a small number of times. Its antigen is unknown. Expressed TCRB transcripts were sequenced after all isolated RNA was converted to cDNA. TCRdb keeps only in-frame clones here, not all; method: immunoSEQ multiplex PCR. Of fewer than 500,000 clones listed, around 14% are singletons. One heparinised draw of blood, averaging about 110 mL, came from each donor. Sorting based on CD45RO/CCR7/CD25/CD127/CD95/CD27 separated CD4+ naive, central memory, regulatory and stem cell-like memory cells. Study-level findings and limits: VDJ junctions in type 1 diabetes patients carried more deletions and fewer insertions.

Germline values: CDR1 SGHTA, CDR2 FQGNSA. This CDR3 is built from 14 residues. Trimming left V 3 bases short and J 2 bases short, with 8 bases between. The sequence was collected from a man aged 25 to 40 in good health. The chain is built from TRBV7-2 and TRBJ2-4; D call uncertain. The sample comprised naive CD4+ T cells from blood. The CDR3 here is CASSFTSSKNIQYF. The CDR3 DNA reads as TGTGCCAGCAGCTTCACGTCCTCCAAAAACATTCAGTACTTC.